This entry lists 24 T cell receptor beta chains sequenced from one sample in a study of regulatory T cells in long-lasting Graves disease. Construction of the TCR beta libraries employed iRepertoire HTBI primers in conjunction with Arm-PCR of CDR3 regions. TCRdb ran MiXCR on the multiplex PCR reads and lists one entry per CDR3 protein. The table shows about 540,000 distinct CDR3 sequences, with around an eighth occurring only once. Time point in this sample: newly diagnosed GD, antithyroid drugs for less than 3 months. RNA extracted from PBMCs served as the sequencing template. The same sample was also used in a study of T cells in Graves' hyperthyroidism and ophthalmopathy.

Sequenced material: peripheral blood mononuclear cells (PBMCs), taken at new diagnosis, from a patient treated with antithyroid drugs. These receptors were collected from a man younger than 40 with Graves disease.

Ten or more counts support this clonotype. The chain recombines TRBV30 with TRBJ2-1; 11 bases are shared with TRBD2. V dropped 5 bases and J dropped 9; count of bases not matched to a gene: 18. The CDR3 totals 17 residues. The germline V gene encodes CDR1 GTSNPN and CDR2 SVGIG (reference sequence). The CDR3 is CAWEGLAGGYRFGEQFF. The CDR3 bases are TGTGCCTGGGAAGGGCTAGCGGGAGGATATAGATTTGGTGAGCAGTTCTTC. The full variable domain, with the rest looked up from reference TRBV30 and TRBJ2-1, is SQTIHQWPATLVQPVGSPLSLECTVEGTSNPNLYWYRQAAGRGLQLLFYSVGIGQISSEVPQNLSASRPQDRQFILSSKKLLLSDSGFYLCAWEGLAGGYRFGEQFFGPGTRLTVL.

This clonotype came up a few times. The chain combines TRBV5-1 with TRBJ1-1; 7 positions agree with TRBD1. Trimming took 1 base from V and 0 from J; bases not matched to a gene: 6. CDR3 length equals 16 residues. Germline assignment: CDR1 SGHRS and CDR2 YFSETQ. The CDR3 is CASSLLPGQLNTEAFF. CDR3 coding DNA: TGCGCCAGCAGCTTGCTCCCGGGACAGCTGAACACTGAAGCTTTCTTT.

This clonotype was counted at least ten times. The CDR3 loop reads CASSQQGPQPQHF. The CDR3 DNA follows: TGTGCCAGCAGTCAACAGGGGCCTCAGCCCCAGCATTTT. V and J are TRBV6-1 and TRBJ1-5; 7 bases map to TRBD1. The CDR3 spans 13 residues. With V trimmed by 5 bases and J by 6 bases, 4 bases remained unmatched. CDR1 and CDR2 (germline): MNHNS, SASEGT.

The chain carries TRBV6-4 and TRBJ2-1; TRBD2 agrees at 9 bases. CDR3 length: 15 amino acids. Unmatched junction bases numbered 10, after V lost 6 bases and J lost 7 bases. Germline CDR1 reads MRHNA; CDR2 reads SNTAGT. The CDR3 DNA sequence: TGTGCCAGCAGACTTAGCGGGAGCCTTACAAATGAGCAGTTCTTC. This sequence encodes CASRLSGSLTNEQFF.

The table lists this clonotype with many counts. The CDR3 DNA sequence: TGTGCCAGCAGCGTATCAGCTAGCAATCAGCCCCAGCATTTT. It is translated as CASSVSASNQPQHF. The chain employs TRBV9 and TRBJ1-5; D not resolved. CDR3 length equals 14 residues. V lost 1 base and J lost 0, with 5 bases in between. Germline V gene data show CDR1 as SGDLS and CDR2 as YYNGEE.

This clonotype was recorded many times. The rearrangement links TRBV12-3 or TRBV12-4 to TRBJ1-2; D is uncertain. V was cut by 2 bases and J by 6 bases, with 7 bases left in between. The CDR3 is 12 amino acids. CDR3 bases: TGTGCCAGCAGTTTATACGGGGATGGCTACACCTTC. Residues: CASSLYGDGYTF.

This clonotype has only a few counts. The chain recombines TRBV19 with TRBJ2-5; a weak D match, TRBD1 (5 bases). V was pared by 5 bases and J by 2 bases, with 12 bases between. The germline V gene encodes CDR1 LNHDA and CDR2 SQIVND (reference sequence). The CDR3 loop spans 14 amino acids. The CDR3 nucleotides read TGTGCCAGTAGTGCGACAGTCAGTCAAGAGACCCAGTACTTC. Encoded protein: CASSATVSQETQYF.

The chain links TRBV6-1 to TRBJ2-1; no definite D call. Germline V gene data show CDR1 as MNHNS and CDR2 as SASEGT. The CDR3 spans 12 residues. V was clipped by 7 bases and J by 2 bases, with 6 bases between them. The CDR3 DNA follows: TGTGCCAGCAATGGCCCCTACAATGAGCAGTTCTTC. Translated, it gives CASNGPYNEQFF.

This clonotype has a single count. A read error may be the cause here, since a much bigger clone is one base away. As the CDR3 is not closed by the conserved phenylalanine or tryptophan, this likely results from a read error. This chain connects TRBV19 to TRBJ1-1; a weak D match, TRBD1 (5 bases). The V gene's germline CDR1 is LNHDA and CDR2 SQIVND (reference sequence). The CDR3 consists of 14 residues. With 7 bases removed from V and 3 bases from J, the gap between germline ends came to 15 bases. DNA of the CDR3: TGTGCCAGTACTACGGGGGAGACGCACACTGAAGCTTTCGTT. Translating it yields CASTTGETHTEAFV.

This clonotype was recorded many times. This rearrangement joins TRBV5-1 to TRBJ2-1, with D hard to call. Germline V gene sequence: CDR1 SGHRS, CDR2 YFSETQ. The CDR3 contains 13 residues. V gave up 1 base and J gave up 5 bases, with 7 bases separating them. The CDR3 DNA is TGCGCCAGCAGCTTGTCAGATAACAATGAGCAGTTCTTC. Translating gives CASSLSDNNEQFF.

This clonotype was detected only a few times. V and J are TRBV4-1 and TRBJ2-1; D is uncertain. V lost 1 base and J 0 bases, leaving 10 bases between the germline ends. The V gene's germline CDR1 is MGHRA and CDR2 YSYEKL. The CDR3 loop spans 16 amino acids. The CDR3 spells CASSQGSPNSYNEQFF. CDR3 nucleotides: TGCGCCAGCAGCCAAGGTTCACCCAACTCCTACAATGAGCAGTTCTTC.

This clonotype was seen ten or more times. The chain carries TRBV11-3 and TRBJ2-1; TRBD1 agrees at 10 bases. V was pared by 0 bases and J by 10 bases, with 9 bases of the junction left unmatched. The CDR3 sequence is 16 residues long. Per the germline V gene, CDR1 is SGHNT and CDR2 is YENEEA. This CDR3 is CASSLEGTGAAEEQFF. DNA of the CDR3: TGTGCCAGCAGCTTAGAGGGGACAGGGGCGGCAGAGGAGCAGTTCTTC.

In its sample, this clonotype was seen many times. CDR3 region: CASSYSRGGTEAFF. The DNA for the CDR3 is TGTGCCAGCAGTTACTCCAGGGGGGGCACTGAAGCTTTCTTT. V gene TRBV6-5 combines with J gene TRBJ1-1; 7 positions match TRBD1. J was trimmed by 4 bases and V by 0 bases; bases with no gene match: 2. CDR3 length: 14 amino acids. CDR1 MNHEY and CDR2 SVGAGI come from the germline V gene.

This clonotype was recorded many times. The chain has TRBV13 and TRBJ2-3, with TRBD2 as a possible D gene (6 bases). CDR3 length equals 13 residues. The germline CDR1 and CDR2 sequences are PRHDT and FYEKMQ (reference sequence). Deletions cut 5 bases from V and 4 bases from J, with 10 bases between. DNA of the CDR3: TGTGCCAGCAGCGGCAGACTAGCAGATACGCAGTATTTT. It encodes CASSGRLADTQYF.

This clonotype occurred many times. The V gene is TRBV30, the J gene TRBJ2-2; D is ambiguous. The CDR3 is made up of 10 amino acids. Germline CDR1 and CDR2: GTSNPN and SVGIG (reference sequence). Trimming took 3 bases from V and 8 from J, leaving 4 bases between them. The CDR3 reads CAWSRGELFF. CDR3 coding DNA: TGTGCCTGGAGCAGAGGGGAGCTGTTTTTT. Based on the CDR3 plus reference TRBV30 and TRBJ2-2, the full variable domain is SQTIHQWPATLVQPVGSPLSLECTVEGTSNPNLYWYRQAAGRGLQLLFYSVGIGQISSEVPQNLSASRPQDRQFILSSKKLLLSDSGFYLCAWSRGELFFGEGSRLTVL.

This clonotype has just a few counts. This chain links TRBV12-3 or TRBV12-4 with TRBJ2-1, with 9 bases lining up with TRBD2. After removal of 0 bases from V and 13 bases from J, the junction contained 7 bases not matched to a gene. The CDR3 has 14 residues. CDR3 sequence reads: CASSLAPASGTQFF. Written as DNA, the CDR3 is TGTGCCAGCAGTTTAGCGCCGGCTAGCGGGACCCAGTTCTTC.

At least ten counts were recorded for this clonotype. The CDR3 DNA is TGTGCCAGCAGCCCGCAGCAAACCTCTAATGAAAAACTGTTTTTT. Residues: CASSPQQTSNEKLFF. The chain employs TRBV14 and TRBJ1-4, with D unresolved. Trimming took 4 bases from V and 3 from J, leaving 12 bases between them. There are 15 residues in the CDR3. CDR1 is SGHDN, CDR2 FVKESK, per germline.

The chain couples TRBV5-1 to TRBJ2-5; a weak D match, TRBD1 (7 bases). Germline CDR1 and CDR2: SGHRS and YFSETQ. V was trimmed by 0 bases and J by 7 bases, leaving 10 bases between them. CDR3 size: 13 residues. Here the CDR3 reads CASSLGQGGTQYF. For the CDR3, the DNA is TGCGCCAGCAGCTTGGGGCAGGGGGGGACCCAGTACTTC.

V and J are TRBV10-3 and TRBJ2-1; 8 bases match TRBD2. Trimming removed 0 bases from V and 14 bases from J; junction bases left unmatched: 3. This CDR3 spans 12 amino acids. The germline V gene has CDR1 ENHRY and CDR2 SYGVKD. Written as DNA, the CDR3 is TGTGCCATCAGTGAGTCGACTAGCGATAAGTTCTTC. Amino acid sequence: CAISESTSDKFF.

This clonotype was recorded many times. CDR3 nucleotide sequence: TGTGCCAGCAGAACGAACGGGGGAAGCTATGGCTACACCTTC. It codes for CASRTNGGSYGYTF. V usage is TRBV2 and J usage is TRBJ1-2, with D possibly being TRBD1 (5 bases). The CDR3 is made up of 14 amino acids. V was trimmed by 6 bases and J by 4 bases, leaving 15 bases between them. CDR1 SNHLY and CDR2 FYNNEI come from the germline V gene.

In the case of this clonotype: A much larger clone differs from this one at a single base, so this may be a read error. This chain uses TRBV29-1 with TRBJ1-1; D is undetermined. Germline lookup yields CDR1 SQVTM and CDR2 ANQGSEA. The CDR3 is made up of 11 amino acids. The CDR3 region is CSSAQNTEASF. As DNA, the CDR3 is TGCAGCTCGGCCCAGAACACTGAAGCTTCCTTT.

This clonotype was detected a few times. A much larger clone sits a single nucleotide away, making a read error possible. V is TRBV18 and J is TRBJ1-1; no definite D call. The CDR3 runs 12 residues. Looked up from germline, CDR1 is KGHSH and CDR2 is LQKENI. CDR3 in amino acids: CASSRADTEASF. For the CDR3, the DNA is TGTGCCAGCTCAAGGGCAGACACTGAAGCTTCCTTT.

The V gene is TRBV19, the J gene TRBJ2-7; the D gene could be TRBD1 or TRBD2 (5 bases each). CDR3 size: 14 residues. Germline lookup yields CDR1 LNHDA and CDR2 SQIVND (reference sequence). The germline V and J ends were trimmed by 0 bases and 6 bases, with 12 bases remaining between them. CDR3 residues: CASSIEGTTGEQYF. As DNA, the CDR3 is TGTGCCAGTAGTATAGAGGGGACGACTGGCGAGCAGTACTTC. The full variable domain, with the rest looked up from reference TRBV19 and TRBJ2-7, is DGGITQSPKYLFRKEGQNVTLSCEQNLNHDAMYWYRQDPGQGLRLIYYSQIVNDFQKGDIAEGYSVSREKKESFPLTVTSAQKNPTAFYLCASSIEGTTGEQYFGPGTRLTVT.

This clonotype was recorded a few times. J is TRBJ2-3 and V is TRBV7-2; tentative D call: TRBD2 (5 bases). CDR3 length: 12 residues. Germline V gene data show CDR1 as SGHTA and CDR2 as FQGNSA. Trimming left V 6 bases short and J 10 bases short, with 14 bases between. CDR3 DNA: TGTGCCAGCAGGCGGCTCGGAGGACCGCAGTATTTT. This encodes CASRRLGGPQYF.